These 12 T cell receptor beta chains were all obtained from the same sample, sequenced in a study of T cells expressing NK-cell markers. Each CDR3 protein gets one entry in TCRdb, which reprocessed the 5' RACE reads and gives no DNA. The table lists 350,000 to 400,000 distinct CDR3 sequences. Sample: blood T cells: a sorted CD56 or NKG2C T cell subset, CD4+ or CD8+ T cells, or bulk PBMC T cells (not recorded which). These receptors came from a woman between 50 and 59 years old in good health.

The chain is built from TRBV5-5 and TRBJ2-3; checking the TCRdb D call of TRBD1 is not possible without DNA. Germline-derived CDR1 and CDR2 are SGHKS and YYEKEE (reference sequence). The CDR3 consists of 14 residues. CDR3 region: CASSPGLGTDTQYF.

The gene calls are TRBV20-1 and TRBJ2-1; there is no DNA to check the TCRdb D call of TRBD2. Germline CDR1 and CDR2: DFQATT and SNEGSKA (reference sequence). CDR3 length: 18 residues. The CDR3 here is CSAWLESGRARAYNEQFF.

The V gene is TRBV21-1, the J gene TRBJ2-5; checking the TCRdb D call of TRBD2 is not possible without DNA. TRBV21-1 is reported as a pseudogene. CDR3 length: 19 amino acids. CDR3 loop: CASSNVSRGTSGSRETQYF.

The gene calls are TRBV19 and TRBJ1-1. Germline CDR1 is LNHDA and CDR2 is SQIVND (reference sequence). The CDR3 is made up of 14 amino acids. This chain's CDR3 is CASSPVGANTEAFF.

J is TRBJ1-1 and V is TRBV2. This CDR3 region has 13 residues. Germline CDR1 and CDR2: SNHLY and FYNNEI. The CDR3 is CASSDTRDTEAFF.

The chain carries TRBV6-6 and TRBJ1-2. Germline V gives CDR1 MNHNY, CDR2 SVGAGI (reference sequence). This CDR3 is built from 12 residues. The CDR3 sequence is CASSYSQGGYTF.

The chain is built from TRBV20-1 and TRBJ2-1; as DNA is missing, the TRBD1 call by TCRdb cannot be tested. Germline V gene lookup returns CDR1 DFQATT and CDR2 SNEGSKA (reference sequence). The CDR3 is made up of 13 amino acids. Here the CDR3 reads CSATPGGYNEQFF.

CDR3 region: CASTLQGQETQYF. V is TRBV10-1 and J is TRBJ2-5; TCRdb's D gene call, TRBD1, goes unchecked for lack of DNA. Germline lookup yields CDR1 WNHNN and CDR2 SYGVQD (reference sequence). The CDR3 has 13 amino acids.

The CDR3 loop is CASSMTGGGWDEQFF. The rearrangement uses TRBV5-1 and TRBJ2-1; the TCRdb call, TRBD1, lacks DNA for checking. The CDR3 covers 15 residues. CDR1 and CDR2 (germline): SGHRS, YFSETQ.

The chain carries TRBV27 and TRBJ2-3; with no DNA, the TCRdb D assignment of TRBD2 cannot be verified. This CDR3 region has 16 residues. CDR1 and CDR2 (germline): MNHEY, SMNVEV (reference sequence). The CDR3 reads CASSLSTGLLTDTQYF.

The chain has TRBV7-9 and TRBJ2-1; TCRdb's D call of TRBD2 is untestable without DNA. The CDR3 is 20 amino acids. Germline lookup yields CDR1 SEHNR and CDR2 FQNEAQ (reference sequence). CDR3: CASTIGLASGRSRAYNEQFF.

The V and J genes are TRBV11-3 and TRBJ2-1; no DNA is available, so the TRBD2 call from TCRdb remains unchecked. The CDR3 totals 19 residues. Germline CDR1 is SGHNT and CDR2 is YENEEA. Here the CDR3 reads CASSPRRWVRDSQDNEQFF.